These 2 T cell receptor beta chains originate from one sample sequenced in a study of T cells in women clearing cervical HPV infection. Some clones are missing from TCRdb's copy, which holds only in-frame ones; the method was immunoSEQ multiplex PCR. This sample contains more than 40,000 clones. Sequenced input: blood buffy coat. The receptors shown here come from a woman aged 18 to 75 with a cervical HPV16 infection that either progressed to CIN3+ or cleared (not recorded which).

The CDR3 spells CASSERTGELFF. The CDR3 bases that were read are TGTGCCAGTAGTGAGAGGACCGGGGAG. This rearrangement joins TRBV19 to TRBJ2-2; D is unclear. The CDR3 end lies 3 residues beyond the end of the read and is filled in from the germline J gene. CDR3 length equals 12 residues. V lost 5 bases, J lost 5 bases, and 6 bases lay in between. Germline lookup yields CDR1 LNHDA and CDR2 SQIVND (reference sequence).

A note on this clone: The read terminates 3 residues ahead of where the CDR3 ends, so the germline J gene completes it. The chain links TRBV10-3 to TRBJ2-7, with D perhaps TRBD2 (6 bases). This CDR3 is built from 15 residues. Germline CDR1 and CDR2: ENHRY and SYGVKD. Trimming removed 6 bases from V and 2 bases from J, with 17 bases in between. The part of the CDR3 DNA that was read is TGTGCCATCAGGGGAGAACTAGCAGCAGCCTACGAG. It is translated as CAIRGELAAAYE. The entire CDR3 reads CAIRGELAAAYEQYF.